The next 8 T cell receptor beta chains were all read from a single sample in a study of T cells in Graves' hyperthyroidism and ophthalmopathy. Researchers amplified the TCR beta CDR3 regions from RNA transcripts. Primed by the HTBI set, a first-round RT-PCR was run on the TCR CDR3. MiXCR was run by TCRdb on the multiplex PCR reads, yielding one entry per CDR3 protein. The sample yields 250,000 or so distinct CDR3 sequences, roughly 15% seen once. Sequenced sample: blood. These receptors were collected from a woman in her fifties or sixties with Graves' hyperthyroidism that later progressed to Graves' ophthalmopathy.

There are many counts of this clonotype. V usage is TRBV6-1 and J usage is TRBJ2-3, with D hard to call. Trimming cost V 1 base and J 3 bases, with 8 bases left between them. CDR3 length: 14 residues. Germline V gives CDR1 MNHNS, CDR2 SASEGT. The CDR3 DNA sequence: TGTGCCAGCAGTGAAGGGGTTGGTACAGATACGCAGTATTTT. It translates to CASSEGVGTDTQYF.

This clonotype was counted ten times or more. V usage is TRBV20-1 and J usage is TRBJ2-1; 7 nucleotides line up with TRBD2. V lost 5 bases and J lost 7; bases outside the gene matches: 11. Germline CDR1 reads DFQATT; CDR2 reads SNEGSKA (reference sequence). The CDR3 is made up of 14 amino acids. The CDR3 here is CSAARGGSPNEQFF. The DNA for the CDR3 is TGCAGTGCTGCCCGGGGCGGGAGCCCAAATGAGCAGTTCTTC.

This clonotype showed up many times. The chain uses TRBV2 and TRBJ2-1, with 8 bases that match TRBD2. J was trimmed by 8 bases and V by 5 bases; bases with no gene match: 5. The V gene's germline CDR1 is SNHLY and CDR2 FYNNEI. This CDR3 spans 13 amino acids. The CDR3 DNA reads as TGTGCCAGCAGTCGGGAAGCGGGAGATGAGCAGTTCTTC. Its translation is CASSREAGDEQFF.

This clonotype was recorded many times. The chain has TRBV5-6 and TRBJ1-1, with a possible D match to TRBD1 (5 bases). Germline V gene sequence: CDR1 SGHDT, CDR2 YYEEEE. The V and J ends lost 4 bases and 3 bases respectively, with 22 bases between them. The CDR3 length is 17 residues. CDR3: CASSRFGGQGEYTEAFF. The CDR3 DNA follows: TGTGCCAGCAGCCGTTTTGGTGGGCAGGGCGAGTACACTGAAGCTTTCTTT. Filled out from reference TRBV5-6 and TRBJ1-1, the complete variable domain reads DAGVTQSPTHLIKTRGQQVTLRCSPKSGHDTVSWYQQALGQGPQFIFQYYEEEERQRGNFPDRFSGHQFPNYSSELNVNALLLGDSALYLCASSRFGGQGEYTEAFFGQGTRLTVV.

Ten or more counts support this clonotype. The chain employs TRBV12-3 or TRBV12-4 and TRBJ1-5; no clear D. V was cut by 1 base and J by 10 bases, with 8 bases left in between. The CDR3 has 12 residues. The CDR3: CASSLVLTPQHF. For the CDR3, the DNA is TGTGCCAGCAGTTTAGTCCTCACTCCCCAGCATTTT.

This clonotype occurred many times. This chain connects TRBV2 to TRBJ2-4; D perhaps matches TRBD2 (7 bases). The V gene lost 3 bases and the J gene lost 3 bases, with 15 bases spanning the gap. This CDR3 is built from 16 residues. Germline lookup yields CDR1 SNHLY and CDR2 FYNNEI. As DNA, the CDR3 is TGTGCCAGCAGTGAGGAGGGAGGGGGGGGCAAAAACATTCAGTACTTC. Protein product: CASSEEGGGGKNIQYF.

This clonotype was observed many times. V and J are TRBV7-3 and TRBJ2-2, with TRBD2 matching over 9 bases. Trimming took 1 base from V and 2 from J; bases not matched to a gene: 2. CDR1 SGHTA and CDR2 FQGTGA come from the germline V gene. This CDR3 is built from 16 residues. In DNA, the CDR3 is TGTGCCAGCAGCTTAAATAGCGGGAGCAACACCGGGGAGCTGTTTTTT. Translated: CASSLNSGSNTGELFF.

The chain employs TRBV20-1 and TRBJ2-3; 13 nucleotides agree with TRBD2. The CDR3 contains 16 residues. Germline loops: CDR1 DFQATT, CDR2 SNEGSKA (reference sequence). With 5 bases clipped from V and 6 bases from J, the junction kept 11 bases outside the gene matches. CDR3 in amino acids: CSAPLRLAGGGDTQYF. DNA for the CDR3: TGCAGTGCTCCACTGAGACTAGCGGGAGGCGGGGATACGCAGTATTTT.